This TCR beta chain was found in a study of cytomegalovirus exposure and HLA in healthy donors. Study outcomes and limitations: V- and J-gene trimming of TCR beta was linked (in a later analysis) to a missense DCLRE1C variant. Among TCR beta chains, those listed as cytomegalovirus-associated numbered around 160. In vitro experiments confirmed that a few CMV-associated chains were specific for CMV antigens.

Notes on this clone: Its antigen is unidentified.

Germline lookup yields CDR1 LGHNA and CDR2 YNFKEQ. This CDR3 contains 18 residues. Trimming took 4 bases from V and 6 from J, leaving 26 bases between them. With 60 Vbeta and 13 Jbeta primers, the PCR was carried out. Profiled with immunoSEQ multiplex PCR; TCRdb holds only in-frame clones, not every one. The table has approximately 76,000 clones, 70% to 85% seen once. The source of this sequence is a man aged 25 to 40 in good health and CMV-seronegative. The source material was PBMCs. The gene calls are TRBV4-2 and TRBJ2-3; TRBD2 might be the D (6 bases). This CDR3 reads CASSPGLPDSTYLDTQYF. The CDR3 nucleotides read TGTGCCAGCAGCCCGGGACTCCCTGACTCGACGTACCTTGATACGCAGTATTTT.